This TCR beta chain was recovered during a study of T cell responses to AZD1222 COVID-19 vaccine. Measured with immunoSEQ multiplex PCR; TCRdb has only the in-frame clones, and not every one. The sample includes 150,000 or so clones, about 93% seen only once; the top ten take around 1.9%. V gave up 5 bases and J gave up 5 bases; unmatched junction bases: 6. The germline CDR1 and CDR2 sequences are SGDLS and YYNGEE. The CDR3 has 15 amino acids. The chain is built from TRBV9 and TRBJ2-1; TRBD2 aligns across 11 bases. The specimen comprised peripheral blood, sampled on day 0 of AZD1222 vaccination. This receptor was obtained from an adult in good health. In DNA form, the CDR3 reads TGTGCCAGCAGGACCCTAGCGGGGGGCGACAATGAGCAGTTCTTC. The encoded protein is CASRTLAGGDNEQFF.